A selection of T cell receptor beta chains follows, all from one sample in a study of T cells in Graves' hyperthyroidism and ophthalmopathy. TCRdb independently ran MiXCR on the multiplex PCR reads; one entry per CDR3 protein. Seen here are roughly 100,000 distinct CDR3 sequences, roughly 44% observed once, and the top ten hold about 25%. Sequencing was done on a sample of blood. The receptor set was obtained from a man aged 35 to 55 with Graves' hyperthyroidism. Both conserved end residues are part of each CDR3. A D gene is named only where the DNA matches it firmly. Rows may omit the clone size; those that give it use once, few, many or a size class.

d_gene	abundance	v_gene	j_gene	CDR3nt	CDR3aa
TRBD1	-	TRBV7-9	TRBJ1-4	TGTGCCAGCAGCTCGCAGACAGGGGGCAGGGAAAAACTGTTTTTT	CASSSQTGGREKLFF
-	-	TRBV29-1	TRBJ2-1	TGCAGCGTTGAGCCCAGGGAACCTTACAATGAGCAGTTCTTC	CSVEPREPYNEQFF
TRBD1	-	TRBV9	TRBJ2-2	TGTGCCAGCAGCGTAGCGAGGGACAGCGGGGAGCTGTTTTTT	CASSVARDSGELFF
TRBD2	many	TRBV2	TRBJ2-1	TGTGCCAGCAGTAGGACGACTAGCGGGAGAGGGGATGAGCAGTTCTTC	CASSRTTSGRGDEQFF
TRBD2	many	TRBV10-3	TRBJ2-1	TGTGCCATCAGTTTCGAGCGGGGGGGCAACAATGAGCAGTTCTTC	CAISFERGGNNEQFF
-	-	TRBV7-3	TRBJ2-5	TGTGCCAGCAGCTTCCGCCGGGCCCTCACCGGGGAGACCCAGTACTTC	CASSFRRALTGETQYF
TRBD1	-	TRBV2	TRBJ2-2	TGTGCCAGCGTGGGGACAGGGGCCGACACCGGGGAGCTGTTTTTT	CASVGTGADTGELFF
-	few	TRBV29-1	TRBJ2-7	TGCAGCCAAGAGTACGGCCCCTACGAGCAGTACTTC	CSQEYGPYEQYF
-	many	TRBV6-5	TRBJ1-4	TGTGCCAGCAGTTACTCCACAGGGGAAAAACTGTTTTTT	CASSYSTGEKLFF
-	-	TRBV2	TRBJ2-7	TGTGCCAGCACAAAATACGAGCAGTACTTC	CASTKYEQYF
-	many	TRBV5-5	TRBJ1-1	TGTGCCAGCAGCTTGGTTAGGGCTTCGAACACTGAAGCTTTCTTT	CASSLVRASNTEAFF
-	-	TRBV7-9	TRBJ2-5	TGTGCCAGCAGCTTATATCTGCAAGAGACCCAGTACTTC	CASSLYLQETQYF
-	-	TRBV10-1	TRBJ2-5	TGCGCCAGCAGTGAGATGGCGGGAGAGACCCAGTACTTC	CASSEMAGETQYF
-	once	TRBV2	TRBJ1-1	TGTGCCAGCAGGACGGCCTACTCTGAAGCTTTCTTT	CASRTAYSEAFF
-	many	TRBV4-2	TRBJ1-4	TGTGCCAGCAGCCAAGAGGTCAGTAGTAGTGAAAAACTGTTTTTT	CASSQEVSSSEKLFF
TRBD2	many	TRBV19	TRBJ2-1	TGTGCCAGTAGTTGGACTAGCGGCGACAATGAGCAGTTCTTC	CASSWTSGDNEQFF